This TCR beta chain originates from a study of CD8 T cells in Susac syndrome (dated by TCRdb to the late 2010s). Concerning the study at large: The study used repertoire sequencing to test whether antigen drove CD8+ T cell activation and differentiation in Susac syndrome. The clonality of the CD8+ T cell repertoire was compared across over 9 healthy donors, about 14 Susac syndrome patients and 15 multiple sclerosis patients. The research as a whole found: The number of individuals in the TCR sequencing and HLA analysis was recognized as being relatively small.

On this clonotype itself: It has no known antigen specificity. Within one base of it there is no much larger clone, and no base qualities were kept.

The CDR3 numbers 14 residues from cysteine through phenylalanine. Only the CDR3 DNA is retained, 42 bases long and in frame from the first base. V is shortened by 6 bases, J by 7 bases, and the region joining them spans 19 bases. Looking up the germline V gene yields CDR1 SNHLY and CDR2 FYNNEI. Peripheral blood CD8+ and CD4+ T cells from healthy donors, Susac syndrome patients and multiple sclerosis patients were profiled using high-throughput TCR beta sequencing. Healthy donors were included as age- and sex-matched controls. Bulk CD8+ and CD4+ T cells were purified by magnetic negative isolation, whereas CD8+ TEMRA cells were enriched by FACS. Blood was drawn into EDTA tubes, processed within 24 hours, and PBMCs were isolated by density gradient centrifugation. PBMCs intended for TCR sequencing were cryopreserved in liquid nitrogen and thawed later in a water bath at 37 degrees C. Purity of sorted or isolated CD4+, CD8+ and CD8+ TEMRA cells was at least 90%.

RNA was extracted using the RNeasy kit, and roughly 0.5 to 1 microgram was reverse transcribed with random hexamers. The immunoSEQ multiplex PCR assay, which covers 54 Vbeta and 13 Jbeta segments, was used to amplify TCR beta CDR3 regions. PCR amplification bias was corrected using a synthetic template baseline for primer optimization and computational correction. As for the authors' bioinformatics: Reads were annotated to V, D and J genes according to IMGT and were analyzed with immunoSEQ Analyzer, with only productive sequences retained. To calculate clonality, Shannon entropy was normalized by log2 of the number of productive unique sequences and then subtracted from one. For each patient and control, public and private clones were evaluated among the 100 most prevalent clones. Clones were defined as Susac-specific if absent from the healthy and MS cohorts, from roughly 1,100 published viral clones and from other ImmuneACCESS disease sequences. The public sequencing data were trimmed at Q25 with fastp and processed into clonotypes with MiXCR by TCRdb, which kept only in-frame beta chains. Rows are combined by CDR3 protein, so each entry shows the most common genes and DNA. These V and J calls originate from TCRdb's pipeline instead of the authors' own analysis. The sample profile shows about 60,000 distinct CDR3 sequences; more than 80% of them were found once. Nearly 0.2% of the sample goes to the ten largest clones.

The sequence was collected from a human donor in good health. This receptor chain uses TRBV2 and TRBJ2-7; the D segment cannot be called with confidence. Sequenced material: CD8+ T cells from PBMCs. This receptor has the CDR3 CASRSLRNYMEQYF. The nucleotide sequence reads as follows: TGTGCCAGCAGAAGTCTAAGGAACTATATGGAGCAGTACTTC.